Included here is one TCR beta chain sequence, with context. This sample was included in a study of cytomegalovirus exposure and HLA in healthy donors. CDR1 is MGHRA, CDR2 YSYEKL, per germline. V gave up 2 bases and J gave up 1 base, with 14 bases separating them. The CDR3 covers 16 residues. Libraries were prepared by immunoSEQ multiplex PCR; TCRdb keeps only in-frame clonotypes and omits some of them. This table has tens of thousands of clones, around nine tenths appearing once. This sequence was found in a woman aged 18-30 years in good health and CMV-seropositive. The rearrangement links TRBV4-1 to TRBJ1-1; perhaps TRBD1 as D (6 bases). Specimen: PBMCs. CDR3 DNA sequence: TGCGCCAGCAGCCAACTCGGAACAGGGACGAACACTGAAGCTTTCTTT. Its translation: CASSQLGTGTNTEAFF.